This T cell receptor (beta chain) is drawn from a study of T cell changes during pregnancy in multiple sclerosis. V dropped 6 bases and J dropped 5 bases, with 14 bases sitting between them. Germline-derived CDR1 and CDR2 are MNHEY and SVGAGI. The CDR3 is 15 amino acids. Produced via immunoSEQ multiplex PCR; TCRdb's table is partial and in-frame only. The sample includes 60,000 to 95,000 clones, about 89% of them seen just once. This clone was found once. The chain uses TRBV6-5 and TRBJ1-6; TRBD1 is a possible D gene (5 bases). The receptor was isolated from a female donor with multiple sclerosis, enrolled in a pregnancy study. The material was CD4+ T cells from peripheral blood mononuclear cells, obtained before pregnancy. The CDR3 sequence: CASRADRSDNSPLHF. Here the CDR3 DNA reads TGTGCCAGCAGGGCCGACAGATCCGATAATTCACCCCTCCACTTT.